The 4 T cell receptor beta chains below all came from one sample that was sequenced in a study of CD8 T cells in ankylosing spondylitis. TCRdb reprocessed the 5' RACE reads via MiXCR and lists one record per CDR3 protein. The data contain some 840,000 distinct CDR3 sequences, approximately 12% of them singletons. General study findings and limits: Among TCR beta sequences, a motif of roughly 8 highly homologous variants appeared characteristic of ankylosing spondylitis blood.

The antigens these receptors bind are not known. The sample comprised blood, either unsorted or a sorted T cell fraction (not recorded which). The receptors were gathered from a male donor with ankylosing spondylitis.

This clonotype has a handful of counts. This rearrangement joins TRBV12-3 or TRBV12-4 to TRBJ2-7; D unresolved. V was trimmed by 1 base and J by 4 bases, leaving 17 bases between them. The CDR3 sequence is 16 residues long. The CDR3: CASSLGGRSFRYEQYF. CDR3 sequence (DNA): TGTGCCAGCAGTTTAGGAGGCAGGTCCTTCCGGTACGAGCAGTACTTC.

This clonotype was recorded at least ten times. The V and J genes are TRBV6-5 and TRBJ1-2, with D possibly matching TRBD1 (5 bases). CDR3 length equals 15 residues. Germline values: CDR1 MNHEY, CDR2 SVGAGI. The V end lost 2 bases, the J end lost 9 bases, and 19 bases lay between the germline ends. CDR3 nucleotide sequence: TGTGCCAGCAGTTACGTCCGACAGACTAATGGCCGCTACACCTTC. Protein sequence: CASSYVRQTNGRYTF.

This clonotype occurred a few times. The gene calls are TRBV10-3 and TRBJ2-7; maybe TRBD2 (6 bases). Germline values: CDR1 ENHRY, CDR2 SYGVKD. V was clipped by 4 bases and J by 2 bases, with 15 bases between them. This CDR3 contains 15 residues. CDR3 amino acids: CAISAGGRTTYEQYF. The CDR3 DNA sequence: TGTGCCATCAGTGCCGGTGGAAGGACTACCTACGAGCAGTACTTC.

The chain joins TRBV7-6 to TRBJ2-1; no clear D gene. Germline CDR1 reads SGHVS; CDR2 reads FNYEAQ. Deletions cut 3 bases from V and 4 bases from J, with 13 bases between. The CDR3 sequence is 15 residues long. CDR3 nucleotide sequence: TGTGCCAGCAGCTTGTCCCGGACCCCTTACAATGAGCAGTTCTTC. Amino acids: CASSLSRTPYNEQFF.